This T cell receptor (beta chain) comes out of a study of beta chain features in type 1 diabetes (dated by TCRdb to the late 2010s). At the level of the whole study: Patients and healthy donors did not differ in mean age, gender distribution, total cell number or subset yield. A total of 85 million to 140 million sorted cells were examined across all samples, and a strong correlation was observed between cell number per subset and RNA yield. The study compared the TCRB repertoires of sorted circulating CD4+ T cell subsets in recently diagnosed type 1 diabetes patients with those in matched healthy donors. Regulatory and stem cell-like memory subsets were obtained from only 8 patients and roughly 8 healthy donors, while naive and central memory subsets were obtained from all 28 donors. What the research found in general, with its limitations: Because cDNA was sequenced instead of genomic DNA, highly expressing activated cells could be over-represented, though the groups showed no difference in activation or CD3 levels. Type 1 diabetes patients showed a moderate but significant shortening of TCRB CDR3 length in all four CD4+ subsets. Because the HLA sub-analyses included only small numbers of individuals, any influence of HLA type on TCRB rearrangement was left unresolved. Naive, central memory and regulatory TCRB repertoires appeared to be more similar among patients than among healthy donors. At VDJ recombination sites, patients with type 1 diabetes made fewer insertions and deleted more nucleotides, a pattern implying thymic rearrangement abnormalities. PCR may preferentially amplify shorter templates, but because patient and control samples were amplified and corrected together, any resulting skew would affect both groups equally.

About this clone: Its antigen specificity is not known. Per-base qualities were not stored, and no clone one base away is much larger.

The germline V and J ends show losses of 3 bases and 0 bases respectively, and no gene match explains 5 bases of the junction. Per the germline V gene (reference sequence), GTSNPN is the CDR1 and SVGIG is the CDR2. The CDR3 numbers 14 residues from cysteine through phenylalanine. CDR3 DNA only is kept here, 42 bases in frame from base 1. The High Capacity cDNA Reverse Transcription Kit was used to reverse transcribe all of the isolated RNA, meaning that expressed TCRB transcripts were what got sequenced. Deep immunoSEQ sequencing was applied to naive, central memory and regulatory T cell samples, giving an average of roughly 3.5 million total reads per sample. Sorted cells were lysed in RLT buffer and RNA was extracted with DNase-treated RNeasy Micro or Mini kits, depending on cell number. To prevent cross-contamination, each cell subset was processed individually, whereas patient and healthy donor samples were processed jointly. Using the immunoSEQ multiplex PCR, TCRB sequences were amplified from cDNA into 87-bp fragments spanning the CDR3 region. The amplicons were sequenced using the Illumina HiSeq platform. Per the original workflow: Synthetic template baselines were used to correct PCR bias computationally, reads within Hamming distance 2 were collapsed, and singletons that could not be merged were discarded. Reads were aligned against IMGT to assign V, D and J genes, CDR3 length and insertions or deletions at six rearrangement sites. Within each subset, clonotype counts were normalized to sorted cell number, and only after that were true diversity and Gini coefficients computed with the tcR R package. Repertoire sharing was quantified using the overlap coefficient calculated on TCRB nucleotide sequences. Held by TCRdb, this immuneACCESS table contains in-frame sequences only and omits some clones. Under half of the omission traces to an unresolved V gene where checked; the cause of the rest is unknown. The V and J calls and the clone size are those of that table, but D and trimming were determined from the DNA. The sample data list 110,000 to 150,000 clones, and around a tenth of these were observed just once. In total, the top ten clones hold 0.68% of the sample.

Each donor gave one peripheral blood draw, averaging approximately 110 mL, which was collected into heparinised tubes. A BD FACSAria II was used to sort naive, central memory, regulatory and stem cell-like memory CD4+ T cells with a panel that included CD45RO, CCR7, CD25, CD127, CD95 and CD27. Every sorted population had a purity above 98%. Right away, PBMCs were isolated by Lymphoprep density gradient centrifugation and were stained directly, with no culture step. To minimize batch effects, samples were stained and sorted in pairs, one healthy donor with one patient per experiment. Sequenced material: central memory CD4+ T cells from blood. The sequence derives from a man younger than 35 in good health. This receptor chain uses TRBV30 and TRBJ2-7; 7 central bases correspond to TRBD2. The CDR3: CAWRTGGGSYEQYF. The nucleotide sequence is given as TGTGCCTGGAGGACTGGCGGGGGCTCCTACGAGCAGTACTTC.